Listed below are T cell receptor beta chains from one sample, sequenced in a study of shared clonotypes between healthy human individuals. Repertoires were generated with immunoSEQ multiplex PCR, while TCRdb's copy carries only in-frame clones and drops some. The data show more than 550,000 clones, less than 95% seen once. The specimen was memory CD8+ T cells from PBMCs. The receptors come from a man aged 18 to 29 in good health. Some clones in this sample may be carry-over from other donors' samples. The CDR3 runs from the conserved cysteine through the conserved F or W. The D gene is left open where the match is weak. Where a row states a size, it is once, few, many or the class of an expanded clone; other rows omit it.

d_call	v_call	j_call	clone_size	cdr3_length	cdr3_nt	cdr3_aa
NA	TRBV2	TRBJ2-7	NA	13	TGTGCCAGCAGTGAAGGATGGGGGTACGAGCAGTACTTC	CASSEGWGYEQYF
NA	TRBV30	TRBJ2-3	NA	12	TGTGCCTGGAGTGTTCGGGGCGGGCGCCAGTATTTT	CAWSVRGGRQYF
TRBD2	TRBV28	TRBJ2-7	NA	15	TGTGCCAGCTTCCCCAGCGGGAGAACGGGCTACGAGCAGTACTTC	CASFPSGRTGYEQYF
TRBD1	TRBV7-3	TRBJ2-6	NA	17	TGTGCCAGCAGCTTATGGGACAGCCGCTCTGGGGCCAACGTCCTGACTTTC	CASSLWDSRSGANVLTF
NA	TRBV28	TRBJ1-3	NA	14	TGTGCCAGCAGTTTCTCATTCTCTGGAAACACCATATATTTT	CASSFSFSGNTIYF
TRBD1	TRBV19	TRBJ2-1	NA	13	TGTGCCCACAACAGGGGGAAGTACAATGAGCAGTTCTTC	CAHNRGKYNEQFF
NA	TRBV4-3	TRBJ1-2	many	15	TGCGCCAGCAGCCAAGAGATACAGGGTAACTATGGCTACACCTTC	CASSQEIQGNYGYTF
NA	TRBV7-6	TRBJ2-7	NA	16	TGTGCCAGCAGCTTAGTTCTAGCGCCGAGCTCCTACGAGCAGTACTTC	CASSLVLAPSSYEQYF
NA	TRBV7-6	TRBJ2-3	NA	14	TGTGCCAGCAGCCCCTTGATGGGAGAAGATACGCAGTATTTT	CASSPLMGEDTQYF
TRBD2	TRBV5-1	TRBJ2-1	few	17	TGCGCCAGCAGCCCCGTTCCCCTAGCGGGACTCTACAATGAGCAGTTCTTC	CASSPVPLAGLYNEQFF
NA	TRBV14	TRBJ2-7	NA	13	TGTGCCAGCAGCCAAGGGGGAGATTACGAGCAGTACTTC	CASSQGGDYEQYF
TRBD1	TRBV29-1	TRBJ2-7	NA	14	TGCAGCGGGAGGACAGGGGGCGAAGCCTACGAGCAGTACTTC	CSGRTGGEAYEQYF
NA	TRBV20-1	TRBJ2-7	NA	11	TGCAGTGCTTACTATCTCTACGAGCAGTACTTC	CSAYYLYEQYF